In this sample, the clone carrying this T cell receptor (beta chain) turned up a few times. Its antigen is as yet unknown. The data are from a study of cytomegalovirus exposure and HLA in healthy donors. Findings of the study overall: Prior analysis indicated that the majority of TCR beta V segments exhibited productivity approximately 87% or approximately 30% of the time. A later analysis found common viral pathogens apparently linked to several of the most significant clusters.

The PCR contained 60 Vbeta and 13 Jbeta primers. This table comes from immunoSEQ multiplex PCR, and its TCRdb copy is limited to in-frame clones, with some not included. The repertoire includes approximately 170,000 clones, around four fifths of them detected once, and 4.1% sits in the top ten. With 0 bases removed from V and 2 bases from J, the gap between germline ends came to 6 bases. The germline CDR1 and CDR2 sequences are SGHNT and YYREEE (reference sequence). The CDR3 has 14 residues. The V gene is TRBV5-4, the J gene TRBJ1-5, with D possibly matching TRBD1 (6 bases). The sequenced sample was PBMCs. The receptor was isolated from a man aged 45-65 years in good health and CMV-seropositive. In DNA form, the CDR3 reads TGTGCCAGCAGCTTGGCAGGGGGCAATCAGCCCCAGCATTTT. This encodes CASSLAGGNQPQHF.